The 27 T cell receptor beta chains listed next were all sequenced from one sample in a study of monozygotic twins with inflammatory bowel disease. TCRdb re-called the 5' RACE reads; one entry per CDR3 protein, DNA not given. The sample table includes hundreds of thousands of distinct CDR3 sequences. Sequenced material: blood. The source of these receptors is a human donor with ulcerative colitis or Crohn's disease, or a healthy co-twin of an affected twin (not recorded which).

This rearrangement joins TRBV6-2 or TRBV6-3 to TRBJ2-2. The V gene's germline CDR1 is MNHEY and CDR2 SVGEGT. The CDR3 runs 14 residues. The CDR3 here is CASSYVEYTGELFF.

The V gene is TRBV9, the J gene TRBJ1-2; TCRdb returns TRBD1, unconfirmable since there is no DNA. Germline loops: CDR1 SGDLS, CDR2 YYNGEE. This CDR3 region has 15 residues. CDR3: CASSVAGTDVYGYTF. The variable domain in full, with the rest retrieved from reference TRBV9 and TRBJ1-2, is DSGVTQTPKHLITATGQRVTLRCSPRSGDLSVYWYQQSLDQGLQFLIQYYNGEERAKGNILERFSAQQFPDLHSELNLSSLELGDSALYFCASSVAGTDVYGYTFGSGTRLTVV.

The chain recombines TRBV15 with TRBJ1-1; the D call from TCRdb, TRBD1, cannot be confirmed without DNA. The CDR3 loop spans 13 amino acids. Germline V gene data show CDR1 as LNHNV and CDR2 as YYDKDF (reference sequence). The CDR3 here is CATSRDGGFEAFF.

The CDR3 is CASSLVGNQETQYF. V is TRBV5-1 and J is TRBJ2-5. The CDR3 consists of 14 residues. Germline V lookup: CDR1 SGHRS, CDR2 YFSETQ.

This chain connects TRBV6-1 to TRBJ2-1; TCRdb's D call of TRBD1 is untestable without DNA. The germline CDR1 and CDR2 sequences are MNHNS and SASEGT. The CDR3 covers 15 residues. This CDR3 is CASSEDEGAFYEQFF.

V usage is TRBV5-4 and J usage is TRBJ2-2; the TCRdb call, TRBD1, lacks DNA for checking. Germline V gene data show CDR1 as SGHNT and CDR2 as YYREEE (reference sequence). The CDR3 has 15 residues. The CDR3: CASSQTGSNTGELFF. The full variable domain, its missing parts supplied by reference TRBV5-4 and TRBJ2-2, is ETGVTQSPTHLIKTRGQQVTLRCSSQSGHNTVSWYQQALGQGPQFIFQYYREEENGRGNFPPRFSGLQFPNYSSELNVNALELDDSALYLCASSQTGSNTGELFFGEGSRLTVL.

This sequence joins TRBV27 and TRBJ1-2; as DNA is missing, the TRBD1 call by TCRdb cannot be tested. Germline V gives CDR1 MNHEY, CDR2 SMNVEV (reference sequence). This CDR3 spans 14 amino acids. The CDR3 sequence is CASRRQTGEYGYTF.

This chain uses TRBV20-1 with TRBJ2-1. The V gene's germline CDR1 is DFQATT and CDR2 SNEGSKA (reference sequence). This CDR3 has 12 amino acids. The CDR3: CSATEGGIIKFF.

J is TRBJ1-1 and V is TRBV30; TCRdb gives TRBD1 as the D gene, but with no DNA this cannot be confirmed. Germline lookup yields CDR1 GTSNPN and CDR2 SVGIG (reference sequence). The CDR3 sequence is 12 residues long. CDR3 sequence reads: CAWDRGSTEAFF.

This chain connects TRBV5-5 to TRBJ2-3; TCRdb lists TRBD2, though no DNA is available to test this call. The CDR3 has 14 residues. Germline CDR1 and CDR2: SGHKS and YYEKEE (reference sequence). The CDR3 loop reads CASSQRVSTDTQYF.

The chain combines TRBV12-3 or TRBV12-4 with TRBJ2-1; there is no DNA to check the TCRdb D call of TRBD2. The CDR3 extends over 15 amino acids. The CDR3 loop reads CASSLGGAAYNEQFF.

V is TRBV20-1 and J is TRBJ2-7; the TRBD1 assignment by TCRdb is unverifiable without DNA. This CDR3 contains 14 residues. The germline gives CDR1 DFQATT, CDR2 SNEGSKA (reference sequence). The CDR3 loop is CSASTGDGLYEQYF.

V is TRBV29-1 and J is TRBJ2-2; TCRdb indicates TRBD2, and absent DNA this call remains unverified. The CDR3 is 14 amino acids. CDR1 SQVTM and CDR2 ANQGSEA come from the germline V gene. CDR3 sequence: CSVPSGSRTGELFF.

The CDR3 loop is CASSRDGYNQPQHF. The chain has TRBV12-3 or TRBV12-4 and TRBJ1-5; TCRdb names TRBD1, which stays unverified in the absence of DNA. The CDR3 has 14 residues.

The V gene is TRBV20-1, the J gene TRBJ1-1; checking the TCRdb D call of TRBD1 is not possible without DNA. Germline values: CDR1 DFQATT, CDR2 SNEGSKA (reference sequence). The CDR3 is 17 amino acids. This chain's CDR3 is CSARDQGRTGADTEAFF.

This chain joins TRBV29-1 and TRBJ1-1. The germline V gene has CDR1 SQVTM and CDR2 ANQGSEA. This CDR3 is 12 amino acids long. CDR3 in amino acids: CSVDIVNTEAFF.

This sequence joins TRBV10-3 and TRBJ1-1; TCRdb proposes TRBD1, but this gene call is untestable without DNA. The germline gives CDR1 ENHRY, CDR2 SYGVKD. The CDR3 is 13 residues long. Here the CDR3 reads CAISDRGRTEAFF.

The chain recombines TRBV19 with TRBJ1-5. The germline V gene has CDR1 LNHDA and CDR2 SQIVND (reference sequence). This CDR3 has 15 residues. CDR3 residues: CASSIGGNGNQPQHF.

The rearrangement joins TRBV7-2 to TRBJ1-5. The V gene's germline CDR1 is SGHTA and CDR2 FQGNSA. This CDR3 has 13 amino acids. CDR3 region: CASSLVVEQPQHF.

The chain is built from TRBV6-5 and TRBJ2-5. The CDR3 is 14 amino acids. Germline V gives CDR1 MNHEY, CDR2 SVGAGI. CDR3 residues: CASSYSMDGEIQYF.

This chain links TRBV29-1 with TRBJ2-5; lacking DNA, the TRBD2 call made by TCRdb goes unchecked. Germline loops: CDR1 SQVTM, CDR2 ANQGSEA. CDR3 size: 13 residues. CDR3 in amino acids: CSVEEVGRETQYF.

The J gene is TRBJ2-7, the V gene TRBV6-5; as DNA is missing, the TRBD2 call by TCRdb cannot be tested. The CDR3 consists of 15 residues. Germline-derived CDR1 and CDR2 are MNHEY and SVGAGI. This CDR3 reads CASSFLAGGPDEQYF.

The J gene is TRBJ2-2, the V gene TRBV6-1; the D gene TCRdb calls, TRBD2, cannot be checked with no DNA. CDR1 and CDR2 from the germline V gene are MNHNS and SASEGT. The CDR3 loop spans 14 amino acids. The CDR3 region is CASSGQDYTGELFF.

The chain joins TRBV29-1 to TRBJ2-1; TCRdb outputs TRBD2, but without DNA this stays unchecked. Germline-derived CDR1 and CDR2 are SQVTM and ANQGSEA. There are 20 residues in the CDR3. CDR3 in amino acids: CSVAKGWERAGATSYNEQFF.

The chain is built from TRBV19 and TRBJ2-4; lacking DNA, the TRBD2 call made by TCRdb goes unchecked. CDR3 length equals 17 residues. CDR1 and CDR2 from the germline V gene are LNHDA and SQIVND (reference sequence). The CDR3 spells CASKATSGSGTKNIQYF. Combining the CDR3 with reference TRBV19 and TRBJ2-4 gives the whole variable domain DGGITQSPKYLFRKEGQNVTLSCEQNLNHDAMYWYRQDPGQGLRLIYYSQIVNDFQKGDIAEGYSVSREKKESFPLTVTSAQKNPTAFYLCASKATSGSGTKNIQYFGAGTRLSVL.

This chain links TRBV27 with TRBJ2-1; the TCRdb D gene call, TRBD2, has no DNA to confirm it. Germline loops: CDR1 MNHEY, CDR2 SMNVEV (reference sequence). This CDR3 region has 15 residues. The CDR3 is CASSLKSGSKNEQFF.

The chain is built from TRBV6-5 and TRBJ1-6. CDR3 length: 14 residues. CDR1 is MNHEY and CDR2 is SVGAGI in the germline V gene. This CDR3 is CASSYSSVNSPLHF.